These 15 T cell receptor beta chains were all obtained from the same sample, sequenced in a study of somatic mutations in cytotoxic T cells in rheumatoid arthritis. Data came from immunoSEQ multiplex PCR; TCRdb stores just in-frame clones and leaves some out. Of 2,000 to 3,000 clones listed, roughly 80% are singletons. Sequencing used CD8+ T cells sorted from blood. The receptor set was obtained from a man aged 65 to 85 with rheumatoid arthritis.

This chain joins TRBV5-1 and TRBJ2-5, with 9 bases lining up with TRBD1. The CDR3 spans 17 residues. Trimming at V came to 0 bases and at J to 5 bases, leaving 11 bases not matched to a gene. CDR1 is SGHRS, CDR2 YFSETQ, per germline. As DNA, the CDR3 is TGCGCCAGCAGCTTGGGGGTCGGGGACAGGGCAGGTGAGACCCAGTACTTC. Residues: CASSLGVGDRAGETQYF.

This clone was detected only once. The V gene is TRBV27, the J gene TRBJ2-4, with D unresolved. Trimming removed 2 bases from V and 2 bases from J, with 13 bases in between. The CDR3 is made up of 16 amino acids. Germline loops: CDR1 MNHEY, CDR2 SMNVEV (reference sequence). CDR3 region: CASSLDAGSTKNIQYF. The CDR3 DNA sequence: TGTGCCAGCAGTTTAGATGCAGGATCGACCAAAAACATTCAGTACTTC.

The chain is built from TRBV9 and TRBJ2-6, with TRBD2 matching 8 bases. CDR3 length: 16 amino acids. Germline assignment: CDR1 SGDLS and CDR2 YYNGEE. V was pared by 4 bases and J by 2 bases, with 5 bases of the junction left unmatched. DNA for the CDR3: TGTGCCAGCAGCCCCGGGGGGGGGCCTGGGGCCAACGTCCTGACTTTC. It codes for CASSPGGGPGANVLTF.

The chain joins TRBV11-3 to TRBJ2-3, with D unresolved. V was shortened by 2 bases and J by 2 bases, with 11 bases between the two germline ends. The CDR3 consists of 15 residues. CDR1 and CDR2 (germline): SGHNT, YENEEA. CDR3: CASSLNGAFTDTQYF. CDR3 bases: TGTGCCAGCAGCTTAAACGGAGCGTTCACAGATACGCAGTATTTT.

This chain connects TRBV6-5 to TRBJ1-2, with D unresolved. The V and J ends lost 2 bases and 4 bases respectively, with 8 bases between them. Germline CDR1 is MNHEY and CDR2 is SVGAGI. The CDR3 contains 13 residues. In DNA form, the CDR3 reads TGTGCCAGCAGTTACGAGTTCGGCTATGGCTACACCTTC. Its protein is CASSYEFGYGYTF.

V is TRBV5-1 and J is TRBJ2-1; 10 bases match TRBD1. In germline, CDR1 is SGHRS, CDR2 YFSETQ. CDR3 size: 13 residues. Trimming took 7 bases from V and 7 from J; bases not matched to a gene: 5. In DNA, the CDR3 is TGCGCCAGCTTGAGGGACAGGGGAAATGAGCAGTTCTTC. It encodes CASLRDRGNEQFF.

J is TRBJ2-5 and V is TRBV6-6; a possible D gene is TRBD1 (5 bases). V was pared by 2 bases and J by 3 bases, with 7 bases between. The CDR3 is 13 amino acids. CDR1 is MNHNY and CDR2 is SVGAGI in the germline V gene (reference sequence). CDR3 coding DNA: TGTGCCAGCAGTTACGGGGCCAAAGAGACCCAGTACTTC. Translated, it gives CASSYGAKETQYF.

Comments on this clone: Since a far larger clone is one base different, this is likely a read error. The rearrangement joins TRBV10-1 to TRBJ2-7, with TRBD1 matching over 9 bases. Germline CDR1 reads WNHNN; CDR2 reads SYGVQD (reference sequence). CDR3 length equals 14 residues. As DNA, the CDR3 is TGCGCCAGCCGTCAGGACAGGGGTTCCTACGAGCAGTCCTTC. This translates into CASRQDRGSYEQSF.

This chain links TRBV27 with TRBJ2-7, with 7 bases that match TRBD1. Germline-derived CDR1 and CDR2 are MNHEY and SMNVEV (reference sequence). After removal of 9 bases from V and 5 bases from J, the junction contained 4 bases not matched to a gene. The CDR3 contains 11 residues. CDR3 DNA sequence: TGTGCCAGTAAAGGGGGCCACGAGCAGTACTTC. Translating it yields CASKGGHEQYF.

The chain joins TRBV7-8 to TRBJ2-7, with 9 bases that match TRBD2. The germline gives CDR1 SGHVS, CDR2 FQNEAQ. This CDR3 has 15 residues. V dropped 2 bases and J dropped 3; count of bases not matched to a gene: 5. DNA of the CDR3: TGTGCCAGCAGCTTAAATATAGCGGGAGTCTACGAGCAGTACTTC. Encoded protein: CASSLNIAGVYEQYF.

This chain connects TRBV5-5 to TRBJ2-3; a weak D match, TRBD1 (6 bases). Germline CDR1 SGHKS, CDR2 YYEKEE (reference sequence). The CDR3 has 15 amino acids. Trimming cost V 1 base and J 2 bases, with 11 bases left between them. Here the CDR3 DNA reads TGTGCCAGCAGCTTGCAGGGACACTTCACAGATACGCAGTATTTT. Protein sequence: CASSLQGHFTDTQYF.

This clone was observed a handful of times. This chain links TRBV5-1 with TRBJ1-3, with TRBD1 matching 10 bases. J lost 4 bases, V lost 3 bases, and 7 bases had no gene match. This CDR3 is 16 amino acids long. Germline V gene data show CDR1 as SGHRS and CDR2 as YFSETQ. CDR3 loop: CASSSRQGAKGNTIYF. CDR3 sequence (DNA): TGCGCCAGCAGCTCGAGACAGGGGGCGAAAGGAAACACCATATATTTT.

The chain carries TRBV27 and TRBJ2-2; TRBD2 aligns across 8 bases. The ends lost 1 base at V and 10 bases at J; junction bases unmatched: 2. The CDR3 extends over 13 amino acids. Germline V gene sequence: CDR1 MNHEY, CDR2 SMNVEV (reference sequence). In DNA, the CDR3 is TGTGCCAGCAGTTTATTCGGGAGGGAGGAGCTGTTTTTT. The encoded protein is CASSLFGREELFF.

In DNA form, the CDR3 reads TGTGCAAGTCGCTCCCCGGCGGGGACAGGGACATCAGATACGCAGTATTTT. It is translated as CASRSPAGTGTSDTQYF. The chain recombines TRBV12-2 with TRBJ2-3; the table assigns TRBD1, which was not confirmed against the DNA. TRBV12-2 is a pseudogene segment. This CDR3 has 17 amino acids.

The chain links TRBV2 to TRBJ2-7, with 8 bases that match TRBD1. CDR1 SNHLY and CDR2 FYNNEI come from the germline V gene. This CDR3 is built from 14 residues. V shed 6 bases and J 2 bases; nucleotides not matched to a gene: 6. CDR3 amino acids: CASRTGAGAYEQYF. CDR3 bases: TGTGCCAGCAGGACAGGGGCTGGGGCCTACGAGCAGTACTTC.